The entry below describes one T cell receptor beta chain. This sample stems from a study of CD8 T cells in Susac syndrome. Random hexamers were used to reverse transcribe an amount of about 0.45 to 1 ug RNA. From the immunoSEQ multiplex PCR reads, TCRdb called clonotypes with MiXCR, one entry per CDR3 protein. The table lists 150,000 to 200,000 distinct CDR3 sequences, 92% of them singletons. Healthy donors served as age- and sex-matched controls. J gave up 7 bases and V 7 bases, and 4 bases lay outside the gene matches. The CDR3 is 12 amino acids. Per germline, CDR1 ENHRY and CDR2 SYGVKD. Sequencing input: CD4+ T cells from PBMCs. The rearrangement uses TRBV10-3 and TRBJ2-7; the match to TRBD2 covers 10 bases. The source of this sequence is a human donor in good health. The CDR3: CAIMASGSEQYF. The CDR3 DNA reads TGTGCCATCATGGCTAGCGGGAGTGAGCAGTACTTC.